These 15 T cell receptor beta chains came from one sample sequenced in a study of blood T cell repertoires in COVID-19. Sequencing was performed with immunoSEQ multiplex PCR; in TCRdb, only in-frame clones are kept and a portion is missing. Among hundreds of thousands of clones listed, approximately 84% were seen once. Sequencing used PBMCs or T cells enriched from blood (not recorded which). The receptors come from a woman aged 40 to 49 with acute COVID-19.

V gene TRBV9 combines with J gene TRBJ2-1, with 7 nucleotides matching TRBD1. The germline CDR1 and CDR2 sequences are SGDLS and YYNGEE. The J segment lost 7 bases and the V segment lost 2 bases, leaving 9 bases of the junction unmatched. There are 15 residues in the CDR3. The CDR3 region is CASSVSGTERNEQFF. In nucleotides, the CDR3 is TGTGCCAGCAGCGTTAGTGGGACAGAGAGGAATGAGCAGTTCTTC. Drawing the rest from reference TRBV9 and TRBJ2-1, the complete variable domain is DSGVTQTPKHLITATGQRVTLRCSPRSGDLSVYWYQQSLDQGLQFLIQYYNGEERAKGNILERFSAQQFPDLHSELNLSSLELGDSALYFCASSVSGTERNEQFFGPGTRLTVL.

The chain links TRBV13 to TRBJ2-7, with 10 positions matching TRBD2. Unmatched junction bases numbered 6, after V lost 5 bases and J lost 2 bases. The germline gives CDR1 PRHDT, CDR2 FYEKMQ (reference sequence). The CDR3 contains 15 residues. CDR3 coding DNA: TGTGCCAGCAGCCCAAGGACTAGCGGAGCCTACGAGCAGTACTTC. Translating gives CASSPRTSGAYEQYF.

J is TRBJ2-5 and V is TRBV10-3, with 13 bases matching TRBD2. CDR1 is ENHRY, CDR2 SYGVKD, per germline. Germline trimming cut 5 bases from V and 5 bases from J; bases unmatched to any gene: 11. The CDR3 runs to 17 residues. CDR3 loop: CAISTSPGLAGDETQYF. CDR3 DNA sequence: TGTGCCATCAGTACCTCCCCAGGACTAGCGGGAGATGAGACCCAGTACTTC.

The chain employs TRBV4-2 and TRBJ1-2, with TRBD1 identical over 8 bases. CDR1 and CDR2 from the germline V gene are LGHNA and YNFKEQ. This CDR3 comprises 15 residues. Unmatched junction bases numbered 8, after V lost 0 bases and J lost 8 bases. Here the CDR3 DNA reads TGTGCCAGCAGCCAAGATCAAAGGACAGGGAACGGCTACACCTTC. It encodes CASSQDQRTGNGYTF.

The CDR3 DNA reads TGCGCCAGCAGCTTTGAGCCGGGGAGCGGGAGACCGTACTTC. Translating gives CASSFEPGSGRPYF. This chain joins TRBV5-1 and TRBJ2-7; 8 nucleotides align to TRBD2. With V trimmed by 2 bases and J by 12 bases, 13 bases remained unmatched. Germline CDR1 reads SGHRS; CDR2 reads YFSETQ. This CDR3 has 14 amino acids.

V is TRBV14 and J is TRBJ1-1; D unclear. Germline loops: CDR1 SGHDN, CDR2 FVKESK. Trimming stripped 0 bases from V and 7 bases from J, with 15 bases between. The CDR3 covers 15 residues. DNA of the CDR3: TGTGCCAGCAGCCAAGACAGGAGGTCTTATGGTGAAGCTTTCTTT. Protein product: CASSQDRRSYGEAFF.

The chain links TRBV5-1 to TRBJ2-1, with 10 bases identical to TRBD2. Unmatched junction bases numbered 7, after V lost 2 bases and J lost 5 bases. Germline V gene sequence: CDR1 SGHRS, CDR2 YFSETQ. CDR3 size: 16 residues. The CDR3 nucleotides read TGCGCCAGCAGCTTATCCGGGACTAGCGCAAACAATGAGCAGTTCTTC. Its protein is CASSLSGTSANNEQFF.

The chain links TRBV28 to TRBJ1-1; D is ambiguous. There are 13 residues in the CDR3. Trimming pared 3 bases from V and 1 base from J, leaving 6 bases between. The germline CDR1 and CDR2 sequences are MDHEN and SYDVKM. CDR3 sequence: CASSFIANTEAFF. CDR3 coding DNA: TGTGCCAGCAGTTTCATAGCGAACACTGAAGCTTTCTTT. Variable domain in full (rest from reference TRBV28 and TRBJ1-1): DVKVTQSSRYLVKRTGEKVFLECVQDMDHENMFWYRQDPGLGLRLIYFSYDVKMKEKGDIPEGYSVSREKKERFSLILESASTNQTSMYLCASSFIANTEAFFGQGTRLTVV.

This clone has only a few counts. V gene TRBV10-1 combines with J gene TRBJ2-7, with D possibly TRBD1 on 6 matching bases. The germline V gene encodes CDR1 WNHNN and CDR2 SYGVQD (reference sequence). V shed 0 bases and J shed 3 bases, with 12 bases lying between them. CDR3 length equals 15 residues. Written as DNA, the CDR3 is TGCGCCAGCAGTGAGTCCGCGACAGGCGGCTACGAGCAGTACTTC. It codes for CASSESATGGYEQYF.

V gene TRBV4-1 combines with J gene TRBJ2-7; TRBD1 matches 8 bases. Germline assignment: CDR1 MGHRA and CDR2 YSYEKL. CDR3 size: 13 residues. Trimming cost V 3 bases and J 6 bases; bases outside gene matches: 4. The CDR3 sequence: CASSQDRDFEQYF. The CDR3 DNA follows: TGCGCCAGCAGCCAGGACAGGGATTTCGAGCAGTACTTC.

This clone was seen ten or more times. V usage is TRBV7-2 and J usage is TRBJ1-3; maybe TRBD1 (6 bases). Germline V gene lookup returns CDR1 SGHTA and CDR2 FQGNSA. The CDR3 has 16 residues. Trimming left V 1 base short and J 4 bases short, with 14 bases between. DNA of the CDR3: TGTGCCAGCAGCTTAGACAGGGCCCTCCCGGGAAACACCATATATTTT. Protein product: CASSLDRALPGNTIYF.

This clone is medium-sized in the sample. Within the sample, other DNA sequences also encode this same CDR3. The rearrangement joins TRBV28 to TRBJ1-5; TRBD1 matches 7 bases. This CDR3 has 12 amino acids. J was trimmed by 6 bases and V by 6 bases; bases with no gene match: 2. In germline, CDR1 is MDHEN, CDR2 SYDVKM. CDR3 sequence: CASRTGSQPQHF. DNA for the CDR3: TGTGCCAGCAGGACAGGGTCTCAGCCCCAGCATTTT.

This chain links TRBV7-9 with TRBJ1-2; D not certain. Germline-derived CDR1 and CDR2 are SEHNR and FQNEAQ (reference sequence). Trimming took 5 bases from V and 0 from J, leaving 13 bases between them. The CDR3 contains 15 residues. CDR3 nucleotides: TGTGCCAGCAGCGCCACGGAGCCCGCTAACTATGGCTACACCTTC. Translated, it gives CASSATEPANYGYTF.

DNA of the CDR3: TGTGTCACGAGTAGTCTGAACACTGAAGCTTTCTTT. This codes for CVTSSLNTEAFF. The V call is TRBV6-5, the J call TRBJ1-1; D gene ambiguous. Germline values: CDR1 MNHEY, CDR2 SVGAGI. This CDR3 spans 12 amino acids.

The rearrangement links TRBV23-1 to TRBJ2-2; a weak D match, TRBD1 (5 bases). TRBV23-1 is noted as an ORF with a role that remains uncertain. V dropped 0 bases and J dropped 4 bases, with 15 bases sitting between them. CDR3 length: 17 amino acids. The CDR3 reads CASSQSGAPYGTGELFF. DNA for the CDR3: TGCGCCAGCAGTCAATCTGGGGCACCCTATGGCACCGGGGAGCTGTTTTTT.